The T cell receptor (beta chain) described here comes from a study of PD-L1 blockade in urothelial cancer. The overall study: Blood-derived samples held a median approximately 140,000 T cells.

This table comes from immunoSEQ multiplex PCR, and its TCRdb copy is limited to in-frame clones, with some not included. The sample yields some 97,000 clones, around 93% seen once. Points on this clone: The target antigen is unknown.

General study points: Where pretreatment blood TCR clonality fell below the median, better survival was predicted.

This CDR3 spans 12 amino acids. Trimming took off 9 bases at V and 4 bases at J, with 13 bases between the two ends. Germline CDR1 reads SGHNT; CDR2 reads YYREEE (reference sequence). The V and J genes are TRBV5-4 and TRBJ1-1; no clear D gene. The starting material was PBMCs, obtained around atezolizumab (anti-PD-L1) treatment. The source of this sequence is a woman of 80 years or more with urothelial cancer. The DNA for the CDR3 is TGTGCCATCAATCTCCCGAGCACTGAAGCTTTCTTT. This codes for CAINLPSTEAFF.